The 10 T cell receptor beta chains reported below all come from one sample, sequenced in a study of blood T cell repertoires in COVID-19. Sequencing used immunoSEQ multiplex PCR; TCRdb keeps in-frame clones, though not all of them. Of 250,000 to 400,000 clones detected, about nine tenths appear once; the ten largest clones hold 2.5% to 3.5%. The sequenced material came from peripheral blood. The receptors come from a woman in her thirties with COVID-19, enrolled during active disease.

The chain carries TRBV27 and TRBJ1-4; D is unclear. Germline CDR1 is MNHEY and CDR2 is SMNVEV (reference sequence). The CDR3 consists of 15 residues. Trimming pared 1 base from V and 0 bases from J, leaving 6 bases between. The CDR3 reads CASSLWGATNEKLFF. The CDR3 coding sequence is TGTGCCAGCAGTTTATGGGGAGCAACTAATGAAAAACTGTTTTTT.

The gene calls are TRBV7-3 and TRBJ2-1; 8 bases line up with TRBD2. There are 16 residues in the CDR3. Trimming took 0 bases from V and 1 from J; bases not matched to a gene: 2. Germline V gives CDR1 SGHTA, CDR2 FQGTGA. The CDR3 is CASSLTSGVSYNEQFF. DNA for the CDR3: TGTGCCAGCAGCTTAACTAGCGGGGTATCCTACAATGAGCAGTTCTTC.

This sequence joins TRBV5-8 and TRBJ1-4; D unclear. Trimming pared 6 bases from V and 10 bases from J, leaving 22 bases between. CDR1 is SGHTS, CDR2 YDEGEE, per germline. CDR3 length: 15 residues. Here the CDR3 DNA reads TGTGCCAGCACCCTTGAGCCCTCCTGGTCACGAAAACTGTTTTTT. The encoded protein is CASTLEPSWSRKLFF.

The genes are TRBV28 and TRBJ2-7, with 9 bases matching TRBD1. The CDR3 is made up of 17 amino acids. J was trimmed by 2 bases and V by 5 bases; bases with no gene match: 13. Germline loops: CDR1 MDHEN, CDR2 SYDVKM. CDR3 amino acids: CASSLDTPGQGTYEQYF. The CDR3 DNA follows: TGTGCCAGCAGTCTAGATACCCCGGGACAGGGTACCTACGAGCAGTACTTC.

CDR3 DNA: TGTGCCAGCAGCGTCTTGAGCGGACGGCAAGAGACCCAGTACTTC. Translated, it gives CASSVLSGRQETQYF. The V gene is TRBV9, the J gene TRBJ2-5, with a tentative D call TRBD2 (5 bases). Germline V CDR1 and CDR2: SGDLS, YYNGEE. There are 15 residues in the CDR3. V was cut by 2 bases and J by 2 bases, with 13 bases left in between.

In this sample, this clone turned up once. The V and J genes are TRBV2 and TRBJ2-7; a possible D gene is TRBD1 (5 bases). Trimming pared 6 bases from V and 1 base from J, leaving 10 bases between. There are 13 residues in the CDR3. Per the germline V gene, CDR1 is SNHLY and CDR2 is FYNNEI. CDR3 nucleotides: TGTGCCAGCAGACACAGGTTTTCCTACGAGCAGTACTTC. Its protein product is CASRHRFSYEQYF. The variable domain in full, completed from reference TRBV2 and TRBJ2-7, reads EPEVTQTPSHQVTQMGQEVILRCVPISNHLYFYWYRQILGQKVEFLVSFYNNEISEKSEIFDDQFSVERPDGSNFTLKIRSTKLEDSAMYFCASRHRFSYEQYFGPGTRLTVT.

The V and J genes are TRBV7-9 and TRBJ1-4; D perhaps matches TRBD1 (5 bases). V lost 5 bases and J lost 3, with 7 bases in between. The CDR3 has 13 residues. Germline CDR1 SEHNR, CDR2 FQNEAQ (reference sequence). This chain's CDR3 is CASSRDSNEKLFF. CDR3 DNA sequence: TGTGCCAGCAGCCGGGACTCTAATGAAAAACTGTTTTTT.

CDR3 region: CASSMGARTGALTGELFF. CDR3 bases: TGTGCCAGTAGTATGGGAGCGAGGACAGGGGCTCTCACCGGGGAGCTGTTTTTT. The chain couples TRBV19 to TRBJ2-2, with TRBD1 matching over 9 bases. The ends lost 3 bases at V and 4 bases at J; junction bases unmatched: 12. CDR3 length: 18 residues. The germline CDR1 and CDR2 sequences are LNHDA and SQIVND (reference sequence).

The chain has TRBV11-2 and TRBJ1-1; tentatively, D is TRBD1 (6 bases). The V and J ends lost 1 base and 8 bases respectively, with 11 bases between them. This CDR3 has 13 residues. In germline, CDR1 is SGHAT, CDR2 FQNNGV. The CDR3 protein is CASSLATGIEAFF. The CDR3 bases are TGTGCCAGCAGCTTAGCCACAGGGATCGAAGCTTTCTTT.

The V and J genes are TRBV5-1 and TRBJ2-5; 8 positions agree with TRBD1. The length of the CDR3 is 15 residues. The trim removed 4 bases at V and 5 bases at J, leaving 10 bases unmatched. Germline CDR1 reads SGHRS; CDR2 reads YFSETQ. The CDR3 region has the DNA TGCGCCAGCAGCATTTCCGGGACAGGAGTGGAGACCCAGTACTTC. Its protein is CASSISGTGVETQYF.